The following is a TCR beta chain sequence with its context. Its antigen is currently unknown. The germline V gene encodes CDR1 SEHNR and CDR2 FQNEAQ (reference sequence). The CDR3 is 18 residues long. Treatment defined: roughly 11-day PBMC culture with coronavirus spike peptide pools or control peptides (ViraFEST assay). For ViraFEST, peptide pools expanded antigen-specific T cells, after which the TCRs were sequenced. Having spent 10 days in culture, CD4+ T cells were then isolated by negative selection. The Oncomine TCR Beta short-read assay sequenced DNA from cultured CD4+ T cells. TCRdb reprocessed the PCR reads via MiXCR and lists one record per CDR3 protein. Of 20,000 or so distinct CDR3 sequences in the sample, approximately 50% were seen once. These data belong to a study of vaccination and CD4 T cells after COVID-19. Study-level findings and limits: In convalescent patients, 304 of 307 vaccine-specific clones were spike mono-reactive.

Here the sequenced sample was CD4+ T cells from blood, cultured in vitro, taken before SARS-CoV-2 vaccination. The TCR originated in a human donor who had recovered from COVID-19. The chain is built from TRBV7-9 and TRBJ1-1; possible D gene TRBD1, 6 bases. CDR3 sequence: CAQPPQTGSYAMNTEAFF. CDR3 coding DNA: TGTGCGCAGCCCCCACAAACAGGGTCGTATGCCATGAACACTGAAGCTTTCTTT.